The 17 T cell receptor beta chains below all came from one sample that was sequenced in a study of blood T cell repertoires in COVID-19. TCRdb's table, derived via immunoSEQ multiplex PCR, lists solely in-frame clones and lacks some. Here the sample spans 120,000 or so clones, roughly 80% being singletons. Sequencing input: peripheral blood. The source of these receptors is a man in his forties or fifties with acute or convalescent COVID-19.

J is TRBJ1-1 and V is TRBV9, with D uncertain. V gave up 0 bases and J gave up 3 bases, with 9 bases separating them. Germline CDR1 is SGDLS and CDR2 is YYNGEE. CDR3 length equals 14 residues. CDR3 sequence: CASSVDGRDTEAFF. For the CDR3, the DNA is TGTGCCAGCAGCGTAGACGGGCGGGACACTGAAGCTTTCTTT. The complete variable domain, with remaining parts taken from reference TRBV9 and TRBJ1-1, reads DSGVTQTPKHLITATGQRVTLRCSPRSGDLSVYWYQQSLDQGLQFLIQYYNGEERAKGNILERFSAQQFPDLHSELNLSSLELGDSALYFCASSVDGRDTEAFFGQGTRLTVV.

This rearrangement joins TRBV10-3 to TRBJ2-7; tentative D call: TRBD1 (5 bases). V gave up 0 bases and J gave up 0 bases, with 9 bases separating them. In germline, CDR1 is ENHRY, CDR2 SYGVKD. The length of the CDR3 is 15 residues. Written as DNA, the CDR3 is TGTGCCATCAGTGAGTCGATGGACATCTCCTACGAGCAGTACTTC. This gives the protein CAISESMDISYEQYF.

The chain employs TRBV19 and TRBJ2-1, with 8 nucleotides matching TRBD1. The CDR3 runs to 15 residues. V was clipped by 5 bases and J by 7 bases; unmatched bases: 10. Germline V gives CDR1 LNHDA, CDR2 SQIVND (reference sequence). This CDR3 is CASSELDRVGNEQFF. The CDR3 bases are TGTGCCAGTAGTGAGCTGGACAGGGTTGGAAATGAGCAGTTCTTC.

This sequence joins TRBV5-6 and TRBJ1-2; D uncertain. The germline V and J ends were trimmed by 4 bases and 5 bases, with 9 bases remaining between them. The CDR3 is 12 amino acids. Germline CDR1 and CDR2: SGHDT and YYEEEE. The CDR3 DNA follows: TGTGCCAGCAGCCCCGGGAGTTATGGCTACACCTTC. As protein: CASSPGSYGYTF.

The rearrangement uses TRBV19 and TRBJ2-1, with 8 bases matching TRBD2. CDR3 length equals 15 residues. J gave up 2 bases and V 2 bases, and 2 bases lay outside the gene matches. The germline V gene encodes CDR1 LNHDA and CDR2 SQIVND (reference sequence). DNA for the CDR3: TGTGCCAGTAGTATATTAGCGGGGACCTACAATGAGCAGTTCTTC. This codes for CASSILAGTYNEQFF.

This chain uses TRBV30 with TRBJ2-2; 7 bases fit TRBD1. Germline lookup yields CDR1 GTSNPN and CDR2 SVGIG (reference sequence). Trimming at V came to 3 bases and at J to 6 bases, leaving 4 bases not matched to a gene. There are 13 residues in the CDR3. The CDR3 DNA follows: TGTGCCTGGAGAGAGACAGGGTCCGGGGAGCTGTTTTTT. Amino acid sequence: CAWRETGSGELFF.

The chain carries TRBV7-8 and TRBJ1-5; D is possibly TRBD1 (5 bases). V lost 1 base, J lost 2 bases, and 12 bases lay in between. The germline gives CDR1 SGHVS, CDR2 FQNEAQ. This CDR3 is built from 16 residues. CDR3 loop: CASSLGGGFGNQPQHF. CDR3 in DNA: TGTGCCAGCAGCTTAGGCGGGGGTTTTGGCAATCAGCCCCAGCATTTT.

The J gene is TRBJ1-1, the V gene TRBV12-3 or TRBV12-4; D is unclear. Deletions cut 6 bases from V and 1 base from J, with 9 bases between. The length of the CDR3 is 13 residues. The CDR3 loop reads CASSVHQNTEAFF. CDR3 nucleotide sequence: TGTGCCAGCAGCGTACACCAGAACACTGAAGCTTTCTTT.

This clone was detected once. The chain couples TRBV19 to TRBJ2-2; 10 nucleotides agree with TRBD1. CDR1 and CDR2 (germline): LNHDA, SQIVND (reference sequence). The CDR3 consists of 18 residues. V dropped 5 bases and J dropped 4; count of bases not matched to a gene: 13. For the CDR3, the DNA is TGTGCCAGTAGTCTCCGACAGGGGGCGCGTCTAGCCACCGGGGAGCTGTTTTTT. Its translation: CASSLRQGARLATGELFF.

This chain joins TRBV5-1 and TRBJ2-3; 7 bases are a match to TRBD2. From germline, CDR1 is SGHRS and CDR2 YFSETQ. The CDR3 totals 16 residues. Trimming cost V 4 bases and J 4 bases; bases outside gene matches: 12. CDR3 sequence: CASSPWWAGDADTQYF. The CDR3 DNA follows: TGCGCCAGCAGCCCTTGGTGGGCGGGGGATGCAGATACGCAGTATTTT.

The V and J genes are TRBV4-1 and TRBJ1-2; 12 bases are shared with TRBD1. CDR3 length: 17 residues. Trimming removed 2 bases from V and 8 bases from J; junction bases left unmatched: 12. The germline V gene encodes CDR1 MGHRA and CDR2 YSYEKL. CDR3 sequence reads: CASSQPTRDRGRLGYTF. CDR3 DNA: TGCGCCAGCAGCCAACCCACTCGGGACAGGGGGCGATTGGGCTACACCTTC.

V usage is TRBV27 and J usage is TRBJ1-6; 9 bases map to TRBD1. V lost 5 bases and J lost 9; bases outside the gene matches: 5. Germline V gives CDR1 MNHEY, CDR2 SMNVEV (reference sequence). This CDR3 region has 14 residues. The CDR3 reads CASSAGQGSSPLHF. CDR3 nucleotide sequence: TGTGCCAGCAGTGCGGGACAGGGCAGTTCACCCCTCCACTTT.

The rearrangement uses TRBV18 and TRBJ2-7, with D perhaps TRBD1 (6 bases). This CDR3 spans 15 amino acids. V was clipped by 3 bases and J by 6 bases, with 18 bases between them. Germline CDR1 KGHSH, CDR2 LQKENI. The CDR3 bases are TGTGCCAGCTCACCGTCCGTCCGGACAGACGGCGAGCAGTACTTC. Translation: CASSPSVRTDGEQYF.

In DNA, the CDR3 is TGTGCCAGCAGCTTAAACCCTTTAAATACAGGGGGCGGCACTGAAGCTTTCTTT. It is translated as CASSLNPLNTGGGTEAFF. The chain uses TRBV7-3 and TRBJ1-1; 9 nucleotides match TRBD1. Germline V gene sequence: CDR1 SGHTA, CDR2 FQGTGA. J was trimmed by 4 bases and V by 1 base; bases with no gene match: 13. This CDR3 is built from 18 residues.

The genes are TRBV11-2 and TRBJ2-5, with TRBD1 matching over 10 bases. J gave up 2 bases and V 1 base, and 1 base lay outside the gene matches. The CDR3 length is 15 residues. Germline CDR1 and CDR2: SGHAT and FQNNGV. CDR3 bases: TGTGCCAGCAGCTTAGGGACAGGGGGTCAAGAGACCCAGTACTTC. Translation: CASSLGTGGQETQYF.

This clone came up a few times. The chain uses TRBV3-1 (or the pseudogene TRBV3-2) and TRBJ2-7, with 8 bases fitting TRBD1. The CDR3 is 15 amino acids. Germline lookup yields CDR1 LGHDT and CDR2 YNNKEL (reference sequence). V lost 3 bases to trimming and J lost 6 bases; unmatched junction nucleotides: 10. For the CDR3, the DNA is TGTGCCAGCAGCCAGATCCAGGGGGCCGGAGCCGAGCAGTACTTC. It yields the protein CASSQIQGAGAEQYF.

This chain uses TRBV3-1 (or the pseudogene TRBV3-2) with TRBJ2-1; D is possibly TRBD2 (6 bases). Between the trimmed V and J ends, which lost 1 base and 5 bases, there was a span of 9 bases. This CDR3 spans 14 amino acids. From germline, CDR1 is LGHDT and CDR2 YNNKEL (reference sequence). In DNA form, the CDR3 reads TGTGCCAGCAGCCAAGGACTAGAAAACAATGAGCAGTTCTTC. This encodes CASSQGLENNEQFF.